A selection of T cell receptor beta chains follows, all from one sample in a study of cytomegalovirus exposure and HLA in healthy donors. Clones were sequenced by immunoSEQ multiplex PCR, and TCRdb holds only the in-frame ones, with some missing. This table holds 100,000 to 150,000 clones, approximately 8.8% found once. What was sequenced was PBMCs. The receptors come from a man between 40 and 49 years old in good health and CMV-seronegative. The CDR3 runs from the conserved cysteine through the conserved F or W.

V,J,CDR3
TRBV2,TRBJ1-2,CASSATQTYGYTF
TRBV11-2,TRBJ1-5,CASSPRGGTNQPQHF
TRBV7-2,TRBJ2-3,CASGDRDGTDTQYF
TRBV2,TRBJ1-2,CASGQDLYGYTF
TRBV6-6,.,CASSYEGSGKYEQYF
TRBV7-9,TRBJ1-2,CASSSPELEGAFEGYTF
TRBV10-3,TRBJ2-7,CAISEAGFPYEQYF
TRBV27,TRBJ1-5,CASSRRGQGNNQPQHF
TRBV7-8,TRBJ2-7,CASSRIGTASYEQYF
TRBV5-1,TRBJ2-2,CASSLGGANTGELFF
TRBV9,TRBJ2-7,CASSPGGSGGIEQYF
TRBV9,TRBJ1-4,CASSVIQGNEKLFF
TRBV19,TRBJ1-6,CASSSTTGNSPLHF
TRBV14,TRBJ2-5,CASSQEVAGGETQYF
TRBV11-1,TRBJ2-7,CASSLASAGYNSYEQYF
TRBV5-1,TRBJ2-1,CASRTARSYNEQFF
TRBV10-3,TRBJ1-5,CASQGSLYSNQPQHF
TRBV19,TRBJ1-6,CACEGSDSPLHF
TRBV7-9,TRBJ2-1,CASSLFEGVFNEQFF
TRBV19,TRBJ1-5,CASSIGETGNQPQHF
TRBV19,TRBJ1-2,CASSIAGYGYTF
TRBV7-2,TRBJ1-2,CASSLSGGPRYTF
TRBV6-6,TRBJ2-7,CASSSGQTGVHEQYF
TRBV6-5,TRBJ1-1,CASSRGVDEAFF
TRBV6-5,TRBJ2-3,CASSYVRTSTDTQYF
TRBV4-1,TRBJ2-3,CASSQVGLAGNTDTQYF
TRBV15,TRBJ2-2,CATSSDRNTGELFF
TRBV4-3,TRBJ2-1,CASSRDKAYNEQFF
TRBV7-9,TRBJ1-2,CASSPDSNYGYTF
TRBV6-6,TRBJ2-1,CASLGGYREQFF
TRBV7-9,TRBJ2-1,CASNPSGGAYNEQFF
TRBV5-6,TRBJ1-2,CASSLAGDSNYGYTF
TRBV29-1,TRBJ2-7,CSVLKQDTYEQYF
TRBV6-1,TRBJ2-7,CASSQKRSYEQYF
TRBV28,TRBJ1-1,CASSLGRRLVTEAFF
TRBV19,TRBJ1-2,CASTPRDRPYGYTF
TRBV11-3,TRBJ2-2,CASSSHFSVTGELFF
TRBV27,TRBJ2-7,CASSRQGPSSYEQYF
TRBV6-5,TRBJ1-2,CASSPRTGGYTF